This T cell receptor (beta chain) emerged from a study of blood T cell repertoires in COVID-19. Across the whole study: PBMCs, B-cell-depleted T cells, or T cells provided the cDNA or gDNA that made up the material.

As originally analysed: From reference gene primer amplification, estimates of nucleated cell counts were derived. Some clones are missing from TCRdb's copy, which holds only in-frame ones; the method was immunoSEQ multiplex PCR. The V and J calls and clone size are taken from that table; D and trimming were inferred from the DNA. The sample gives more than 15,000 clones, more than 85% of which show up once; more than 6.5% is in the top ten. The CDR3 has 14 residues. Germline values: CDR1 LNHDA, CDR2 SQIVND (reference sequence). J lost 6 bases, V lost 3 bases, and 7 bases had no gene match. This receptor was identified in a woman aged 55 to 70 with active COVID-19. V and J are TRBV19 and TRBJ1-1; 7 positions agree with TRBD1. Sample: peripheral blood. CDR3 coding DNA: TGTGCCAGTAGTATCACAGGGGTCAACGCTGAAGCTTTCTTT. It is translated as CASSITGVNAEAFF.